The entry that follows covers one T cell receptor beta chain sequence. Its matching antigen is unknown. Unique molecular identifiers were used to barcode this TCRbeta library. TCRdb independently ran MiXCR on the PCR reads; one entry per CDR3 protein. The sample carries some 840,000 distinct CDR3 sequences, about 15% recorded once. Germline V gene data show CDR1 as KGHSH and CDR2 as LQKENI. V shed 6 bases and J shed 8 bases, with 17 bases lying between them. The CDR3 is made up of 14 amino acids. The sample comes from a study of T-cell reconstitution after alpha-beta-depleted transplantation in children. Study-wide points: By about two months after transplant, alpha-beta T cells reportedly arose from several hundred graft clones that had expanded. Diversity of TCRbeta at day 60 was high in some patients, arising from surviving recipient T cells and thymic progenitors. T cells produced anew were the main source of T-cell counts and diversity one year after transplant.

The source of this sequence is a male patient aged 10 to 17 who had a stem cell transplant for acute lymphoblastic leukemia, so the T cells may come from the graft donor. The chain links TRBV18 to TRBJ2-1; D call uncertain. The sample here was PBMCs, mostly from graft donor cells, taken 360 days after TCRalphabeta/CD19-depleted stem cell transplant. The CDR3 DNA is TGTGCCAGCTCCCCCCTTGACCTAGACGATGAGCAGTTCTTC. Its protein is CASSPLDLDDEQFF.